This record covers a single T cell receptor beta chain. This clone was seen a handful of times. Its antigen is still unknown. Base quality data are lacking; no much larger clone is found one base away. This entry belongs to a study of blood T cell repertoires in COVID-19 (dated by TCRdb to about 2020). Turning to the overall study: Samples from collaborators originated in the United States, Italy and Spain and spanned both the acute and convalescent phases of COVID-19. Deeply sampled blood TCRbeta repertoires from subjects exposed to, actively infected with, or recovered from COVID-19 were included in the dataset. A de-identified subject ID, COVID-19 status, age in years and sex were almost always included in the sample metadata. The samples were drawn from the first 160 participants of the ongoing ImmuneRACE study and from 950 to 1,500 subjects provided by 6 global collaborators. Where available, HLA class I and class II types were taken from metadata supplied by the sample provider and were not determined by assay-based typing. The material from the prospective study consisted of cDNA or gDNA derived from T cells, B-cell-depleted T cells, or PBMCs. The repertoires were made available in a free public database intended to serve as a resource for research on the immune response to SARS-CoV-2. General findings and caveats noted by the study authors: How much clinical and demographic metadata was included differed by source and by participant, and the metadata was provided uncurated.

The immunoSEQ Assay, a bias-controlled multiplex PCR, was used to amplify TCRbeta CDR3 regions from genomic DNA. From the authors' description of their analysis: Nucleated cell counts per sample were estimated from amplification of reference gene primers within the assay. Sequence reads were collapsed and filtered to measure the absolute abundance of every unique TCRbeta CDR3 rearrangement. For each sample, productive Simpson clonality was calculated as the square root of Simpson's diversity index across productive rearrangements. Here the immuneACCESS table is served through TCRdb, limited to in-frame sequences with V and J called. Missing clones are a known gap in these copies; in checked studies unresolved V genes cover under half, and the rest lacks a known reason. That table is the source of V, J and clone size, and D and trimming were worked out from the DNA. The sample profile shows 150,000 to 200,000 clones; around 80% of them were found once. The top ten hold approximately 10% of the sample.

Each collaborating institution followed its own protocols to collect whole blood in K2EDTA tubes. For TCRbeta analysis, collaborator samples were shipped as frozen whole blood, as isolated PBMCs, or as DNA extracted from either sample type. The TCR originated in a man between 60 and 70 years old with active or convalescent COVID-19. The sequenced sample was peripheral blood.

The CDR3 protein: CASSQSPEGHYEQYF. The nucleotide sequence is TGTGCCAGCAGCCAATCCCCGGAGGGCCACTACGAGCAGTACTTC. This chain is built from TRBV4-2 and TRBJ2-7, and perhaps TRBD2 as D gene, on 6 matching bases. From the germline V gene, CDR1 is LGHNA and CDR2 is YNFKEQ. V lost 2 bases and J lost 3 bases; the stretch between them is 14 bases long. The CDR3 starts with the cysteine, ends with the phenylalanine, and has 15 residues. Only the CDR3 portion is preserved as DNA: 45 bases, with reading frame beginning at the first base.